Detailed here is one T cell receptor (beta chain). The antigen is unknown. This sample stems from a study of cytomegalovirus exposure and HLA in healthy donors. Whole-study results and caveats: Some TCR beta chains (roughly 160 of them) were listed as cytomegalovirus-associated. CMV serostatus was the sole immune exposure information available.

Primers: 60 Vbeta forward and 13 Jbeta reverse. TCRdb keeps only in-frame clones here, not all; method: immunoSEQ multiplex PCR. Of roughly 130,000 clones in the sample, nearly 85% are singletons; the top ten hold over 1%. V was pared by 3 bases and J by 2 bases, with 9 bases between. Germline CDR1 KGHSH, CDR2 LQKENI. The CDR3 is made up of 14 amino acids. The genes are TRBV18 and TRBJ2-3, with D unclear. The material sequenced was PBMCs. The origin of this receptor is a boy younger than 18 in good health and CMV-seronegative. CDR3 sequence: CASSPLVVTDTQYF. The CDR3 coding sequence is TGTGCCAGCTCACCGCTAGTTGTCACAGATACGCAGTATTTT.